This TCR beta chain was recovered during a study of blood T cell repertoires in COVID-19. Whole-study context: Samples taken during acute and convalescent COVID-19 were collected in the United States, Italy and Spain. T cells, B-cell-depleted T cells, or PBMCs provided the cDNA or gDNA that served as material.

Germline assignment: CDR1 LNHDA and CDR2 SQIVND (reference sequence). The CDR3 consists of 16 residues. V was shortened by 5 bases and J by 1 base, with 17 bases between the two germline ends. In the original workflow: Amplification with reference gene primers provided the estimates of nucleated cell counts. Profiled with immunoSEQ multiplex PCR; TCRdb holds only in-frame clones, not every one. V and J calls and clone size follow that table, whereas D and trimming were derived from the DNA. Here the sample spans more than 95,000 clones, 85% to 90% being singletons. The chain couples TRBV19 to TRBJ1-2, with a tentative D call TRBD1 (5 bases). This sequence originates from an elderly man with active or convalescent COVID-19. Sequences were obtained from peripheral blood. CDR3 bases: TGTGCCAGTAGTCGGGCAGGGAGGGGATTTAACTATGGCTACACCTTC. Translating it yields CASSRAGRGFNYGYTF.